The 16 T cell receptor beta chains below were found in one sample sequenced in a study of blood T cell repertoires in COVID-19. Repertoires were generated with immunoSEQ multiplex PCR, while TCRdb's copy carries only in-frame clones and drops some. The data show approximately 300,000 clones, with approximately 85% seen just once and 0.87% held by the top ten. The sequencing sample was made of peripheral blood. The receptors shown here come from a human donor with COVID-19, enrolled during active disease. The donor label of this sample is uncertain.

The DNA of the CDR3 is TGTGCCAGCAGTTTATCTGGACAGCGGAGCACCGGGGAGCTGTTTTTT. Translated: CASSLSGQRSTGELFF. V and J are TRBV28 and TRBJ2-2; TRBD1 might be the D (6 bases). Germline CDR1 reads MDHEN; CDR2 reads SYDVKM. The CDR3 contains 16 residues. The V end was cut by 1 base, the J end by 4 bases, with 13 bases between. The whole variable domain, filled in from reference TRBV28 and TRBJ2-2, reads DVKVTQSSRYLVKRTGEKVFLECVQDMDHENMFWYRQDPGLGLRLIYFSYDVKMKEKGDIPEGYSVSREKKERFSLILESASTNQTSMYLCASSLSGQRSTGELFFGEGSRLTVL.

The J gene is TRBJ1-2, the V gene TRBV2, with 7 bases matching TRBD1. The CDR3 sequence is 15 residues long. CDR1 SNHLY and CDR2 FYNNEI come from the germline V gene. The V and J ends lost 6 bases and 4 bases, in that order; junction bases with no gene match: 11. CDR3: CASSVSGTEIYGYTF. The CDR3 DNA is TGTGCCAGCAGCGTCTCCGGGACAGAGATCTATGGCTACACCTTC.

The rearrangement joins TRBV6-5 to TRBJ2-1, with 13 bases matching TRBD2. The ends lost 6 bases at V and 2 bases at J; junction bases unmatched: 1. CDR1 MNHEY and CDR2 SVGAGI come from the germline V gene. The CDR3 loop spans 15 amino acids. CDR3 sequence: CASRGLAGAYNEQFF. The CDR3 nucleotides read TGTGCCAGCAGAGGACTAGCGGGAGCCTACAATGAGCAGTTCTTC.

This clone was counted a single time. The chain employs TRBV11-2 and TRBJ2-7; D is possibly TRBD2 (5 bases). The V gene lost 6 bases and the J gene lost 10 bases, with 16 bases spanning the gap. Germline lookup yields CDR1 SGHAT and CDR2 FQNNGV. There are 12 residues in the CDR3. The DNA of the CDR3 is TGTGCCAGCAGTTCAGGAGAAGCGGCACAGTACTTC. Its translation: CASSSGEAAQYF.

CDR3 amino acids: CASSPTGKANEKLFF. Here the CDR3 DNA reads TGTGCCAGCAGTCCGACGGGGAAGGCTAATGAAAAACTGTTTTTT. This chain links TRBV28 with TRBJ1-4; no reliable D call. The CDR3 has 15 residues. From germline, CDR1 is MDHEN and CDR2 SYDVKM. The V gene lost 5 bases and the J gene lost 3 bases, with 13 bases spanning the gap.

The chain joins TRBV7-9 to TRBJ2-1; TRBD1 matches 11 bases. This CDR3 spans 14 amino acids. J gave up 7 bases and V 7 bases, and 6 bases lay outside the gene matches. Germline CDR1 SEHNR, CDR2 FQNEAQ (reference sequence). In DNA, the CDR3 is TGTGCCAGCACTTCCGGGGACAGGGGGAATGAGCAGTTCTTC. This gives the protein CASTSGDRGNEQFF.

In nucleotides, the CDR3 is TGTGCCAGCAGTTTCGTGTCAGGGGGCACAGATACGCAGTATTTT. Protein: CASSFVSGGTDTQYF. The rearrangement joins TRBV27 to TRBJ2-3; possibly TRBD1 for D (6 bases). The CDR3 sequence is 15 residues long. Germline V gene lookup returns CDR1 MNHEY and CDR2 SMNVEV (reference sequence). V lost 3 bases to trimming and J lost 1 base, with 11 bases between them.

This chain's CDR3 is CAISEPQVAGELFF. DNA for the CDR3: TGTGCCATCAGTGAGCCGCAGGTAGCCGGGGAGCTGTTTTTT. This rearrangement joins TRBV10-3 to TRBJ2-2; D is ambiguous. The V end lost 2 bases, the J end lost 6 bases, and 10 bases lay between the germline ends. Germline CDR1 ENHRY, CDR2 SYGVKD. The CDR3 has 14 residues.

CDR3 amino acids: CASSPFAGQGMDEQYF. CDR3 in DNA: TGTGCCAGCAGCCCCTTCGCGGGACAGGGGATGGACGAGCAGTACTTC. The chain combines TRBV11-1 with TRBJ2-7, with TRBD1 matching over 10 bases. This CDR3 is 16 amino acids long. CDR1 SGHAT and CDR2 FQDESV come from the germline V gene (reference sequence). The trim removed 5 bases at V and 5 bases at J, leaving 12 bases unmatched.

In the case of this clone: The same CDR3 can be traced to other DNA sequences in this sample. The chain employs TRBV7-9 and TRBJ2-3, with a tentative D call TRBD2 (6 bases). The germline gives CDR1 SEHNR, CDR2 FQNEAQ (reference sequence). The CDR3 is 15 amino acids. Deletions cut 2 bases from V and 0 bases from J, with 9 bases between. Written as DNA, the CDR3 is TGTGCCAGCAGCTTAAGTGGGACTAGCACAGATACGCAGTATTTT. Amino acids: CASSLSGTSTDTQYF.

This clone appeared a few times. The chain has TRBV6-5 and TRBJ1-6; 8 positions agree with TRBD1. J lost 7 bases, V lost 5 bases, and 4 bases had no gene match. In germline, CDR1 is MNHEY, CDR2 SVGAGI. The CDR3 covers 14 residues. DNA for the CDR3: TGTGCCAGCAGTCCCCGGACAGGGAATTCACCCCTCCACTTT. Protein sequence: CASSPRTGNSPLHF.

This sequence joins TRBV4-1 and TRBJ1-2; D is unclear. The CDR3 extends over 14 amino acids. CDR1 and CDR2 (germline): MGHRA, YSYEKL. V lost 1 base and J lost 1, with 7 bases in between. The CDR3 spells CASSQVRSNYGYTF. The CDR3 coding sequence is TGCGCCAGCAGCCAAGTGCGGAGTAACTATGGCTACACCTTC.

The chain carries TRBV3-1 (or the pseudogene TRBV3-2) and TRBJ2-7; TRBD2 matches 7 bases. Germline V gene lookup returns CDR1 LGHDT and CDR2 YNNKEL (reference sequence). The CDR3 has 13 amino acids. V shed 5 bases and J 3 bases; nucleotides not matched to a gene: 4. The CDR3 DNA reads as TGTGCCAGCAGCGACCGGACTAGCTACGAGCAGTACTTC. Translation gives CASSDRTSYEQYF.

The V and J genes are TRBV5-6 and TRBJ2-3; TRBD1 matches 7 bases. Germline loops: CDR1 SGHDT, CDR2 YYEEEE. V was pared by 4 bases and J by 3 bases, with 11 bases of the junction left unmatched. The CDR3 has 16 amino acids. The CDR3 spells CASSANRGVQTDTQYF. CDR3 DNA sequence: TGTGCCAGCAGCGCGAACAGGGGTGTTCAGACAGATACGCAGTATTTT.

J is TRBJ2-2 and V is TRBV10-3; 8 positions match TRBD1. This CDR3 has 14 amino acids. V lost 11 bases to trimming and J lost 2 bases; unmatched junction nucleotides: 7. CDR1 and CDR2 (germline): ENHRY, SYGVKD. CDR3: CASNRGYNTGELFF. DNA for the CDR3: TGTGCCTCCAACAGGGGGTACAACACCGGGGAGCTGTTTTTT.

The V gene is TRBV29-1, the J gene TRBJ2-2; 9 positions match TRBD1. V was clipped by 7 bases and J by 5 bases; unmatched bases: 11. The CDR3 runs 15 residues. The germline V gene encodes CDR1 SQVTM and CDR2 ANQGSEA. Here the CDR3 reads CSAAGTGYGTGELFF. The DNA of the CDR3 is TGCAGCGCCGCCGGGACAGGGTATGGGACCGGGGAGCTGTTTTTT.